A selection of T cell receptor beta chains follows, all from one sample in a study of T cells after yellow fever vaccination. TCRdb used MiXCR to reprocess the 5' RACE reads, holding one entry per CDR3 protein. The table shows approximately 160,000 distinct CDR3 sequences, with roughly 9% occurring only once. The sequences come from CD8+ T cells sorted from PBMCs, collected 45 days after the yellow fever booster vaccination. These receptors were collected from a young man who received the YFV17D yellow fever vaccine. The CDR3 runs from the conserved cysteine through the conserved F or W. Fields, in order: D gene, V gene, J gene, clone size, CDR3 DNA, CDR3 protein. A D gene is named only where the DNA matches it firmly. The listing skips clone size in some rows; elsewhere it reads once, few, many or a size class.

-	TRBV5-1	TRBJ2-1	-	TGCGCCAGCAGCTTGGCCAGGGCAGGGAGCTCCTACAATGAGCAGTTCTTC	CASSLARAGSSYNEQFF
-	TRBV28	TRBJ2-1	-	TGTGCCAGCGAATCGGGCTACAATGAGCAGTTCTTC	CASESGYNEQFF
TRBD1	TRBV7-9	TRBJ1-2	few	TGTGCCAGCAGCTCCACGGACAGGAAAAACTATGGCTACACCTTC	CASSSTDRKNYGYTF
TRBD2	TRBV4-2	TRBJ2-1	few	TGTGCCAGCAGCCACATAGCGGGGGGGCGTGAGCAGTTCTTC	CASSHIAGGREQFF
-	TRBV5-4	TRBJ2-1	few	TGTGCCAGCAGCTTGGGGGCAGACAATGAGCAGTTCTTC	CASSLGADNEQFF
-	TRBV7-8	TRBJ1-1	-	TGTGCCAGCAGCCGGGGGGAGCCGGGAGCTTTCTTT	CASSRGEPGAFF
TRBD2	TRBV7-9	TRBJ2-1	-	TGTGCCAGCAGCTCCGGTTCGGGGGGGCCGGATGAGCAGTTCTTC	CASSSGSGGPDEQFF
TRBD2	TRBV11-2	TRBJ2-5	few	TGTGCCAGCAGCTTGGAACTAGCGGGTGGTGAGACCCAGTACTTC	CASSLELAGGETQYF
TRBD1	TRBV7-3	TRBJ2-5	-	TGTGCCAGCAGCTACTCTGGGACAGGGTATCGAGAGACCCAGTACTTC	CASSYSGTGYRETQYF
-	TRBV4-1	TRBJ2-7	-	TGCGCCAGCAGCCAAGGGGCCGAGCATTGGAGCTCCTACGAGCAGTACTTC	CASSQGAEHWSSYEQYF
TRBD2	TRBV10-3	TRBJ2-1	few	TGTGCCATCAGTGAGGGAAATGTCGGGGGGAAGAACAATGAGCAGTTCTTC	CAISEGNVGGKNNEQFF
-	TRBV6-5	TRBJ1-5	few	TGTGCCAGCAGTTACGGCGCAAATCAGCCCCAGCATTTT	CASSYGANQPQHF